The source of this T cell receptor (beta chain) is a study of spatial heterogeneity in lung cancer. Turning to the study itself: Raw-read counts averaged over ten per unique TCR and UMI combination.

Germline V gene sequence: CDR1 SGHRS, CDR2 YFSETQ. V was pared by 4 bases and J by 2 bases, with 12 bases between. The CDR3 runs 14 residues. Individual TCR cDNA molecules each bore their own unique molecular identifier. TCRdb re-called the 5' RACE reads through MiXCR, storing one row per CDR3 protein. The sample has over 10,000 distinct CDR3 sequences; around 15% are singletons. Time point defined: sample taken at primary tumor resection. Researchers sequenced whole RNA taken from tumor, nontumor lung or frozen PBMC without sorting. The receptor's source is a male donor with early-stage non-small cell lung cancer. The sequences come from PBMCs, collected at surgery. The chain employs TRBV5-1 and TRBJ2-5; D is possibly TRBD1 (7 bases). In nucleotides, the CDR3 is TGCGCCAGCAGCCGCGGGACAGCGCAAGAGACCCAGTACTTC. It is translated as CASSRGTAQETQYF.